A selection of T cell receptor beta chains follows, all from one sample in a study of early T cells in non-severe SARS-CoV-2 infection. Via MiXCR, TCRdb re-called the 5' RACE reads, giving one row per CDR3 protein. The sample includes roughly 90,000 distinct CDR3 sequences, roughly an eighth seen only once; the top ten take roughly 3%. The specimen was whole blood. The source of these receptors is an adult who was a healthcare worker with PCR-confirmed SARS-CoV-2 infection or an uninfected control (not recorded which). The CDR3 runs from the conserved cysteine through the conserved F or W.

j_gene | v_gene | CDR3aa
TRBJ1-3 | TRBV29-1 | CSVVDGRNTIYF
TRBJ2-3 | TRBV11-2 | CASSPSSGTPEAQYF
TRBJ1-6 | TRBV2 | CASRMDGHNSPLHF
TRBJ2-2 | TRBV6-5 | CASSSGRGYTGELFF
TRBJ2-1 | TRBV28 | CASRSSWHEQFF
TRBJ1-1 | TRBV20-1 | CSAIGRSEAFF
TRBJ2-1 | TRBV7-6 | CASSQGQSQGNEQFF
TRBJ2-4 | TRBV7-8 | CASSLAGIAKNIQYF
TRBJ2-1 | TRBV4-1 | CASSPVGVLAANEQFF
TRBJ2-5 | TRBV11-2 | CASSSGQGAGAQYF
TRBJ2-7 | TRBV29-1 | CSVAGQVNYEQNF
TRBJ2-7 | TRBV9 | CASSVDQVPYEQYF
TRBJ2-5 | TRBV5-1 | CASRTSGGTQYF
TRBJ2-6 | TRBV18 | CASSPQGAPGANVLTF
TRBJ1-1 | TRBV27 | CASSLSFRVGAFF
TRBJ2-3 | TRBV30 | CAWSRGRDTQYF
TRBJ1-2 | TRBV30 | CAWRNPGTANYGYTF
TRBJ2-7 | TRBV12-2 | CASRYPAATHYEQYF
TRBJ2-1 | TRBV7-6 | CASSSPPNEQFF
TRBJ2-1 | TRBV4-1 | CASSQVIDYEQFF
TRBJ2-3 | TRBV7-6 | CASSLGVIGTDTQYF
TRBJ1-3 | TRBV6-1 | CASTLLVQESSGNTIYF
TRBJ1-1 | TRBV25-1 | CASRSPEGNEAFF
TRBJ1-5 | TRBV7-9 | CASSLETGADQPQHF
TRBJ1-2 | TRBV7-9 | CASSLLLTDSYTF
TRBJ2-7 | TRBV6-4 | CASLYEQYF
TRBJ2-3 | TRBV11-2 | CASSLEGSRTDTQYF
TRBJ2-7 | TRBV18 | CASSPDRDEQYF
TRBJ2-7 | TRBV12-3/TRBV12-4 | CASSLDYPSNEQYF
TRBJ1-5 | TRBV20-1 | CSAPYLADSNQPQHF
TRBJ2-7 | TRBV6-1 | CALRPPSYEQYF
TRBJ2-1 | TRBV29-1 | CSVEDIELAGEWYNEQFF
TRBJ1-4 | TRBV12-3/TRBV12-4 | CASSLVAVEKLFF
TRBJ1-6 | TRBV6-2/TRBV6-3 | CASSPRQSSYNSPLHF
TRBJ2-3 | TRBV6-6 | CASSYSLGLSTDTQYF
TRBJ1-2 | TRBV21-1 | CASSKVDGRNYGYTF
TRBJ2-1 | TRBV27 | CASSGTGRNEQFF
TRBJ2-3 | TRBV3-1 | CASSHQLAGGSDTQYF
TRBJ2-3 | TRBV12-3/TRBV12-4 | CASSPWDLVDTQYF
TRBJ1-1 | TRBV5-1 | CASSTGQGVTEAFF
TRBJ2-5 | TRBV20-1 | CSASREGRANQETQYF
TRBJ2-3 | TRBV11-2 | CASSFGKGILGTDTQYF
TRBJ2-2 | TRBV5-1 | CASSLISGMGTGELFF
TRBJ2-4 | TRBV29-1 | CSVLNPRAKNIQYF
TRBJ1-5 | TRBV6-1 | CASKRERGNQPQHF